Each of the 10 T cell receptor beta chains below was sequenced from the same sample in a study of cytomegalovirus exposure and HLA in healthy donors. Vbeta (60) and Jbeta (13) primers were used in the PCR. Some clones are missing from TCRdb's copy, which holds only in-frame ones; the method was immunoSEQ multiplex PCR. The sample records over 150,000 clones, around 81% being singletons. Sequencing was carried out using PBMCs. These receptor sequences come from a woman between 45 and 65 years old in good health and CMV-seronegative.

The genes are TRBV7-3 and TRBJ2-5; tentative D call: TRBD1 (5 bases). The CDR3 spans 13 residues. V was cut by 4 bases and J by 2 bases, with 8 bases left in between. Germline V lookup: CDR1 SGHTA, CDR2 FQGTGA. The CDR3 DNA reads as TGTGCCAGCAGCTCCAGGGAACAAGAGACCCAGTACTTC. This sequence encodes CASSSREQETQYF.

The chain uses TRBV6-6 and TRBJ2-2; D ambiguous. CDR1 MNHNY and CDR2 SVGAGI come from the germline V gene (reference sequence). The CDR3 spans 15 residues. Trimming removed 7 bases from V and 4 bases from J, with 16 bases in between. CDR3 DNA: TGTGCCAGCAAAACGGGTCTTTTAGCCACCGGGGAGCTGTTTTTT. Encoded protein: CASKTGLLATGELFF.

CDR3 bases: TGTGCCAGCAGCTTAGTTAGGACAAACTTGATGAGTATTAATGAGCAGTTCTTC. Its protein product is CASSLVRTNLMSINEQFF. J is TRBJ2-1 and V is TRBV7-9, with TRBD1 as a possible D gene (5 bases). V lost 1 base and J 7 bases, leaving 23 bases between the germline ends. The CDR3 loop spans 18 amino acids. Germline lookup yields CDR1 SEHNR and CDR2 FQNEAQ (reference sequence).

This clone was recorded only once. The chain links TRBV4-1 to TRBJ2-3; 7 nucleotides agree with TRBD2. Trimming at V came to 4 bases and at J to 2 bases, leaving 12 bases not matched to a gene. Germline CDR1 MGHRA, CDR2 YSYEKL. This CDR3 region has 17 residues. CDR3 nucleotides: TGCGCCAGCAGCCCCTCGCGGTGGGGGGGTAACACAGATACGCAGTATTTT. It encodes CASSPSRWGGNTDTQYF.

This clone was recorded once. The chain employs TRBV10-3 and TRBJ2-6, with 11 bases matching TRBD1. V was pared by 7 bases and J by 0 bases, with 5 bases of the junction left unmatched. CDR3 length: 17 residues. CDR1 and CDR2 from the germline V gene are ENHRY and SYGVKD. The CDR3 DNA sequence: TGTGCCATCACCGACGGGACAGGGGGCTCTGGGGCCAACGTCCTGACTTTC. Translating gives CAITDGTGGSGANVLTF.

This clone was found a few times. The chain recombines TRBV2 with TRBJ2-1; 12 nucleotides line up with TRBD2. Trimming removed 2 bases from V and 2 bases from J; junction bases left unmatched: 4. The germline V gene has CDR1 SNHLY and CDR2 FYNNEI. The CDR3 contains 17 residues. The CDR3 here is CASSEFRTSGAYNEQFF. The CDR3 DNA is TGTGCCAGCAGTGAATTTAGGACTAGCGGGGCCTACAATGAGCAGTTCTTC.

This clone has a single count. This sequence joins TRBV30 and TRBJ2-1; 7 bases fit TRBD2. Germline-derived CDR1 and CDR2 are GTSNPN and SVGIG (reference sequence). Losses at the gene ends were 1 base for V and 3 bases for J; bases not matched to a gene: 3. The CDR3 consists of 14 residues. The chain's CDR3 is CAWSGERDYNEQFF. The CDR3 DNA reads TGTGCCTGGAGTGGGGAGCGGGACTACAATGAGCAGTTCTTC.

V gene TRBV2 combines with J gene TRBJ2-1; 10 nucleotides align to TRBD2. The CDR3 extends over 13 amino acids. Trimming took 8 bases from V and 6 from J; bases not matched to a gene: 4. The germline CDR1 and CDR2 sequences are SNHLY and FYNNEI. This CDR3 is CASRLAGVNEQFF. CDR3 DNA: TGTGCCAGCCGCCTAGCGGGGGTCAATGAGCAGTTCTTC.

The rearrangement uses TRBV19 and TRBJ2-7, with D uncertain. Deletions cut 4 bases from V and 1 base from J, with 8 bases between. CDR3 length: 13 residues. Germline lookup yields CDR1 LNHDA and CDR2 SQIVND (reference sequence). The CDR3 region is CASSTPGSYEQYF. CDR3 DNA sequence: TGTGCCAGTAGTACCCCCGGGTCCTACGAGCAGTACTTC.

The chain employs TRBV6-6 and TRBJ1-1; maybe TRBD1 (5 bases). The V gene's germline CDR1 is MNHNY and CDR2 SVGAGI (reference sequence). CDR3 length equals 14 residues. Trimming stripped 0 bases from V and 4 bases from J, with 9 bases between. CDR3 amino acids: CASSYSGEGTEAFF. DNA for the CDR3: TGTGCCAGCAGTTACTCAGGGGAAGGCACTGAAGCTTTCTTT.